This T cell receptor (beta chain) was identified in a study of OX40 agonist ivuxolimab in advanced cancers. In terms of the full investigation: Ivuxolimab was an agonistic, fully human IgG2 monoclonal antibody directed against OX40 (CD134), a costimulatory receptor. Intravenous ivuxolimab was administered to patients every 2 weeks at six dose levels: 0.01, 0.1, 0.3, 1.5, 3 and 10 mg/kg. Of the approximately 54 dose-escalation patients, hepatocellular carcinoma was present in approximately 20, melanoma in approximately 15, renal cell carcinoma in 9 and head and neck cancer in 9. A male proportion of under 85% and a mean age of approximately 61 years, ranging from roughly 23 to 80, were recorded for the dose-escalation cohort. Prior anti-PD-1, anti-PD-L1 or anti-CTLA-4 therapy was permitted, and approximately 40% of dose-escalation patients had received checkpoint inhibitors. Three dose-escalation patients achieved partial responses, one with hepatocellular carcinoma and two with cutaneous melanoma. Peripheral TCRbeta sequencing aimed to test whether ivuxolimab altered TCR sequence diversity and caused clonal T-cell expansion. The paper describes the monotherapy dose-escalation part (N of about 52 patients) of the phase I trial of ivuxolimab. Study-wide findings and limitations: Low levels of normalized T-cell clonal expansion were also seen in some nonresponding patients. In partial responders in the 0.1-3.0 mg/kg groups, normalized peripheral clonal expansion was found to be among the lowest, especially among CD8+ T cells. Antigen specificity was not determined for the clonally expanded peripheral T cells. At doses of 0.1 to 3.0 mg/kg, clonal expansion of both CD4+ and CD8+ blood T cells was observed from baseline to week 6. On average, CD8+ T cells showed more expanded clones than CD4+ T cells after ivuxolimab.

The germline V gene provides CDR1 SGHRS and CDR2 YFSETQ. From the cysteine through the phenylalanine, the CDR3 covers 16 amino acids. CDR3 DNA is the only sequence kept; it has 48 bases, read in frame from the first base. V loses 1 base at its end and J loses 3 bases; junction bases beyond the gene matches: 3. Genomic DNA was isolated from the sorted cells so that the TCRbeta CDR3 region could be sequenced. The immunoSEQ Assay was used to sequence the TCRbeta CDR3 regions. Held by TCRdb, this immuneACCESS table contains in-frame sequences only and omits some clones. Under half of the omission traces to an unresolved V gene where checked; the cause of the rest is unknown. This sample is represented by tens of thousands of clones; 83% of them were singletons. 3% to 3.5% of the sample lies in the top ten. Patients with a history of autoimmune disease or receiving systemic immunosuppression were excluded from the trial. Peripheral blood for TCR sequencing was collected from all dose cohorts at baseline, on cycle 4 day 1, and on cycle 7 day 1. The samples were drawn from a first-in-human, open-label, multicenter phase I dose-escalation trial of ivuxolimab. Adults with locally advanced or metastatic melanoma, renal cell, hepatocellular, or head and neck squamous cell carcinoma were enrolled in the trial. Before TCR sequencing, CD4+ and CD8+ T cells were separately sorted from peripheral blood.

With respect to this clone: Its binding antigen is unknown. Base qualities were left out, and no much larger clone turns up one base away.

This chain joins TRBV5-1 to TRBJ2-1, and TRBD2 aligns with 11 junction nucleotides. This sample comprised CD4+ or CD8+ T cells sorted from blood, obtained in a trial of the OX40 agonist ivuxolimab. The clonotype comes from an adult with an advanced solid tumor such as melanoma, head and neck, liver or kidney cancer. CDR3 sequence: CASSLTSGSGYNEQFF. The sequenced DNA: TGCGCCAGCAGCTTGACTAGCGGGAGTGGCTACAATGAGCAGTTCTTC.